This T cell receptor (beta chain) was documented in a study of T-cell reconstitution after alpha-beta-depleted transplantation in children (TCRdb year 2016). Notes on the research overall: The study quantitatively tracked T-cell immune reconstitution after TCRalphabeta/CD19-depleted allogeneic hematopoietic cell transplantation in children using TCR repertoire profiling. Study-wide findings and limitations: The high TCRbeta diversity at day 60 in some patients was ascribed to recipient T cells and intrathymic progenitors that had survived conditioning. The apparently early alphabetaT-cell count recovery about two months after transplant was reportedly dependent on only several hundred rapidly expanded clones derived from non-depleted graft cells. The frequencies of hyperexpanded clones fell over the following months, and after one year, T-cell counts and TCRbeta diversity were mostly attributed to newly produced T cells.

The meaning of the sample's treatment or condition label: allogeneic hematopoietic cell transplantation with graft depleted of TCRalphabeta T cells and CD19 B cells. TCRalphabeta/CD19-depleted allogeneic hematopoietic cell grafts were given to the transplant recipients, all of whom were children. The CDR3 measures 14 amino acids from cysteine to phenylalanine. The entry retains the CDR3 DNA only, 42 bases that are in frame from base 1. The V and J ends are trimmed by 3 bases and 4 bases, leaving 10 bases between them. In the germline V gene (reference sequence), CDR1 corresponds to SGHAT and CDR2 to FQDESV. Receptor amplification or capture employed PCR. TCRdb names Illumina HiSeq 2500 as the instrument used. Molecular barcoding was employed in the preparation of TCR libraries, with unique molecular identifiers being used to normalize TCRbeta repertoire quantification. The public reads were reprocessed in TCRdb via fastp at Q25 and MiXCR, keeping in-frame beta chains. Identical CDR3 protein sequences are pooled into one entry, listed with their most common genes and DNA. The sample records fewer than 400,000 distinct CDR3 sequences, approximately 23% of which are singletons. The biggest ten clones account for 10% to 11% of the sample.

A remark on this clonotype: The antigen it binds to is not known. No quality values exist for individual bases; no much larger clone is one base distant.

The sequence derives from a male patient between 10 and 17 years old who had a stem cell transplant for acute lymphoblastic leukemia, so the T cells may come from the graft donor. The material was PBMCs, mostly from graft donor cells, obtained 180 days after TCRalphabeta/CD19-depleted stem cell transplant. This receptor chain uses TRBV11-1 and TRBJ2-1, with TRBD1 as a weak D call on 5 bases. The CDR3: CASSFVPGYNEQFF. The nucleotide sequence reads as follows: TGTGCCAGCAGCTTTGTCCCAGGGTACAATGAGCAGTTCTTC.